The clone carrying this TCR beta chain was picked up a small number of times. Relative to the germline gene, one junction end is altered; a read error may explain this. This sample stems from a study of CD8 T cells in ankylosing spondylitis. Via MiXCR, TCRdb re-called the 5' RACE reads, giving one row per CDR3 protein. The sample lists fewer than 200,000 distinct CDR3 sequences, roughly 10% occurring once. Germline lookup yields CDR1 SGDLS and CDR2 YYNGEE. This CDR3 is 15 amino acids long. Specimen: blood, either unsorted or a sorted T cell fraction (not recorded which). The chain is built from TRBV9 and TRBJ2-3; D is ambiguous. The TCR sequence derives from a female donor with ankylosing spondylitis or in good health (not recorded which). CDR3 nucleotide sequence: TGTGCCAGCAGCTACCATGACTCCCCCACAGATACGCAGTGTTTT. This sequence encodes CASSYHDSPTDTQCF.